This T cell receptor (beta chain) was profiled in a study of shared T cell receptors in the human thymus. Repertoires were generated with immunoSEQ multiplex PCR, while TCRdb's copy carries only in-frame clones and drops some. Of 700,000 or so clones listed, approximately 85% are singletons. The CDR3 totals 17 residues. Trimming cost V 0 bases and J 8 bases; bases outside gene matches: 9. Germline V CDR1 and CDR2: MGHRA, YSYEKL. These data also formed part of another study, on human thymus T cells. That study adds: Corrective heart surgery yielded resections, and these provided the thymus tissue. Unrelated individuals were reported by related research to share highly overlapping thymic repertoires.

Sequenced: thymocytes. The receptor was isolated from a girl in the first two years of life with a congenital heart defect. V is TRBV4-1 and J is TRBJ1-6; 8 bases align to TRBD1. The CDR3 loop is CASSQEGRTGLDSPLHF. CDR3 coding DNA: TGCGCCAGCAGCCAAGAAGGGAGGACAGGGTTGGATTCACCCCTCCACTTT.